This TCR beta chain originates from a study of blood T cell repertoires in COVID-19. Turning to the study itself: Italy, Spain and the United States were the sources of the convalescent and acute COVID-19 samples. Sources were T cells, B-cell-depleted T cells, or PBMCs; the material itself was cDNA or gDNA.

Authors' processing steps: Using reference gene primer amplification, nucleated cell counts were estimated. Some clones are missing from TCRdb's copy, which holds only in-frame ones; the method was immunoSEQ multiplex PCR. Clone size and V and J calls were adopted from that table, with D and trimming inferred from the DNA. The sample lists 200,000 to 250,000 clones; around 80% were seen once. The CDR3 is 13 amino acids. Germline CDR1 and CDR2: MDHEN and SYDVKM. The V gene lost 3 bases and the J gene lost 4 bases, with 7 bases spanning the gap. The sequence was collected from a woman aged 40 to 50 with acute or convalescent COVID-19. The sample consisted of peripheral blood. The J gene is TRBJ2-1, the V gene TRBV28; no firm D call. The CDR3 sequence: CASSFGHYNEQFF. Here the CDR3 DNA reads TGTGCCAGCAGTTTTGGCCATTACAATGAGCAGTTCTTC.